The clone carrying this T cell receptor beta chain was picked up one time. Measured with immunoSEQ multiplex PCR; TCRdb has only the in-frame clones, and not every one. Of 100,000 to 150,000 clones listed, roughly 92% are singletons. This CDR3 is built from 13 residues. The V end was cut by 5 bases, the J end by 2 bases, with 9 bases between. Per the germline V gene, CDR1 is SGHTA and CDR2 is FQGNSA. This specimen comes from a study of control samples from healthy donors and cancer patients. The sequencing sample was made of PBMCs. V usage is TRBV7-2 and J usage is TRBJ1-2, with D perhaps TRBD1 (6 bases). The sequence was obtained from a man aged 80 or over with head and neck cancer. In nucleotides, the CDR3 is TGTGCCAGCAGCGGGCAGGGGAACTATGGCTACACCTTC. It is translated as CASSGQGNYGYTF.